The T cell receptor (beta chain) described here comes from a study of blood T cell repertoires in COVID-19. Turning to the study itself: The United States, Italy and Spain were the sources of the acute and convalescent COVID-19 samples. The cDNA or gDNA used as material had been derived from T cells, B-cell-depleted T cells, or PBMCs.

The J segment lost 4 bases and the V segment lost 5 bases, leaving 16 bases of the junction unmatched. Germline CDR1 SEHNR, CDR2 FQNEAQ (reference sequence). The CDR3 is 17 residues long. Original processing notes: From reference gene primer amplification, estimates of nucleated cell counts were derived. Clones were sequenced by immunoSEQ multiplex PCR, and TCRdb holds only the in-frame ones, with some missing. The DNA gave D and trimming, while V, J and clone size come from that table. The table has about 140,000 clones, around 87% seen once; the top ten hold roughly 3%. The chain combines TRBV7-9 with TRBJ1-2; TRBD1 matches 7 bases. Input material: peripheral blood. The sequence was collected from a woman in her sixties with active COVID-19. The CDR3 sequence: CASSPRQGPVEGYGYTF. CDR3 nucleotides: TGTGCCAGCAGCCCCAGACAGGGACCGGTGGAAGGCTATGGCTACACCTTC.